A selection of T cell receptor beta chains follows, all from one sample in a study of blood T cell repertoires in COVID-19. The method was immunoSEQ multiplex PCR; TCRdb's version includes in-frame clones alone and lacks a portion of them. The repertoire holds 250,000 to 350,000 clones, 87% seen once, with 2% to 2.5% in the top ten. The sample consisted of peripheral blood. The origin of the receptors is a woman in her 50s who had recovered from COVID-19. Each CDR3 is given without its conserved first and last residue. Fields, in order: CDR3 length, V gene, D gene, CDR3 protein. D genes are given only for firm matches.

cdr3_length: 14; v_call: TRBV4-3; d_call: TRBD2; cdr3_aa: ASSQRLAGGTGELF
cdr3_length: 10; v_call: TRBV12-3/TRBV12-4; d_call: TRBD1; cdr3_aa: ASSLTGGGLF
cdr3_length: 13; v_call: TRBV3-1/TRBV3-2; d_call: .; cdr3_aa: ASSQGGGERPPEY
cdr3_length: 13; v_call: TRBV5-5; d_call: TRBD1; cdr3_aa: ASSLRDRGHYGYT
cdr3_length: 11; v_call: TRBV2; d_call: .; cdr3_aa: ASIHGVSYEQY
cdr3_length: 13; v_call: TRBV30; d_call: TRBD2; cdr3_aa: AWSALAGVDNEQF
cdr3_length: 13; v_call: TRBV13; d_call: .; cdr3_aa: ASTSGSSYNSPLH
cdr3_length: 12; v_call: TRBV6-6; d_call: .; cdr3_aa: ASSSAGGGEKLF
cdr3_length: 17; v_call: TRBV6-6; d_call: TRBD1; cdr3_aa: ASSPTGRLLDYYNSPLH
cdr3_length: 13; v_call: TRBV4-1; d_call: .; cdr3_aa: ASSQAGLGDTEAF
cdr3_length: 12; v_call: TRBV27; d_call: TRBD1; cdr3_aa: ASSLYQGANGYT
cdr3_length: 13; v_call: TRBV4-3; d_call: TRBD2; cdr3_aa: ASSQGRAGVREQY
cdr3_length: 11; v_call: TRBV5-1; d_call: .; cdr3_aa: ASSGGGAETQY
cdr3_length: 11; v_call: TRBV7-3; d_call: .; cdr3_aa: ASSRGRQETQY
cdr3_length: 9; v_call: TRBV29-1; d_call: .; cdr3_aa: SVSQGYEQY
cdr3_length: 12; v_call: TRBV5-6; d_call: .; cdr3_aa: ASSLPESSYEQY
cdr3_length: 13; v_call: TRBV25-1; d_call: TRBD1; cdr3_aa: ASSETGVWGEKLF
cdr3_length: 18; v_call: TRBV9; d_call: .; cdr3_aa: ASSALIFIWETRIYTEAF
cdr3_length: 14; v_call: TRBV6-1; d_call: .; cdr3_aa: ASSERQGIAKNIQY
cdr3_length: 13; v_call: TRBV7-2; d_call: TRBD2; cdr3_aa: ASSFRGGSGYEQY
cdr3_length: 11; v_call: TRBV28; d_call: .; cdr3_aa: ASSFTRATGYT
cdr3_length: 12; v_call: TRBV29-1; d_call: .; cdr3_aa: SVYTAANTGELF